The table lists the clone carrying this T cell receptor beta chain with many counts. The antigen is not known. CDR1 is SEHNR and CDR2 is FQNEAQ in the germline V gene (reference sequence). There are 15 residues in the CDR3. V shed 5 bases and J 5 bases; nucleotides not matched to a gene: 6. This specimen comes from a study of T cell repertoires in cytomegalovirus infection. TCRdb re-called the reads with MiXCR, one entry per CDR3 protein. The sample contains about 830,000 distinct CDR3 sequences, 32% of which appear only once. The chain couples TRBV7-9 to TRBJ2-1, with 10 bases aligning to TRBD2. The source of this sequence is a human donor in good health (CMV status not recorded). Some clones in this sample may be carry-over from other donors' samples. The source was cultured CD8+ T cells from PBMCs, collected from culture after CMV antigen stimulation. CDR3: CASSPFLAGDNEQFF. The CDR3 DNA reads as TGTGCCAGCAGCCCCTTCCTAGCGGGGGACAATGAGCAGTTCTTC.